These T cell receptor beta chains were read from a single sample in a study of blood T cell repertoires in COVID-19. Only in-frame clones appear in the TCRdb table, and some are missing; sequencing was by immunoSEQ multiplex PCR. The sample consists of around 280,000 clones, approximately 90% of them appearing once. Sequenced sample: PBMCs or T cells enriched from blood (not recorded which). The receptors were sampled from a woman in her forties who had recovered from COVID-19. CDR3s include the opening cysteine and the closing phenylalanine or tryptophan. D genes are given only for firm matches. A clone size is listed for some rows: how often the clone was seen (once, few, many), or a class if it is expanded.

>NA|TRBJ1-1|NA|TRBV5-1
TGCGCCAGCAGCTTGGTGGGGGGGCGCGGAAACACTGAAGCTTTCTTT
CASSLVGGRGNTEAFF
>NA|TRBJ2-1|TRBD2|TRBV5-1
TGCGCCAGCAGCTTGAGGCCAGCGGGAGTGAAAGAGCAGTTCTTC
CASSLRPAGVKEQFF
>NA|TRBJ2-1|NA|TRBV21-1
TGTGCCAGCAGCAAAGAGCTAGCGGGAGGGGTGGATGAGCAGTTCTTC
CASSKELAGGVDEQFF
>NA|TRBJ1-5|NA|TRBV10-1
TGCGCCAGCAGTGAGTCAGGGAGGGCACGGGGCAATCAGCCCCAGCATTTT
CASSESGRARGNQPQHF
>NA|TRBJ1-3|NA|TRBV7-2
TGTGCCAGCAGCTTAGGCCAGTTTGGAAACACCATATATTTT
CASSLGQFGNTIYF
>NA|TRBJ2-6|NA|TRBV21-1
TGTGCCAGCAGCATCGCAGGCTACTCTGGGGCCAACGTCCTGACTTTC
CASSIAGYSGANVLTF
>NA|TRBJ2-3|NA|TRBV19
TGTGCCAGTACTAGCCCAAGAAGCACAGATACGCAGTATTTT
CASTSPRSTDTQYF
>NA|TRBJ1-5|NA|TRBV18
TGTGCCAGCTCACGGGGGCGGGTGAGCAATCAGCCCCAGCATTTT
CASSRGRVSNQPQHF
>NA|TRBJ2-7|NA|TRBV19
TGTGCCAGTAGTATAGTACAGGGCTACGAGCAGTACTTC
CASSIVQGYEQYF
>NA|TRBJ2-1|TRBD2|TRBV7-3
TGTGCCAGCAGCTCAGGACTAGCGGGGTACAATGAGCAGTTCTTC
CASSSGLAGYNEQFF
>NA|TRBJ2-7|TRBD2|TRBV7-6
TGTGCCAGCAGCCCCCGGGAGGGCTACGAGCAGTACTTC
CASSPREGYEQYF
>NA|TRBJ2-3|NA|TRBV7-3
TGTGCCAGCAGCTTATCTCCAGCGGGCACAGATACGCAGTATTTT
CASSLSPAGTDTQYF
>NA|TRBJ1-1|TRBD1|TRBV9
TGTGCCAGCAGCACCCAGGACAGGGGGCTGTCTGAAGCTTTCTTT
CASSTQDRGLSEAFF
>NA|TRBJ1-6|NA|TRBV4-3
TGCGCCAGCAGCCAAGACAGCTCCTATAATTCACCCCTCCACTTT
CASSQDSSYNSPLHF
>NA|TRBJ2-1|TRBD2|TRBV7-2
TGTGCCACCTCTAGCGGCGATTTCTCCTACAATGAGCAGTTCTTC
CATSSGDFSYNEQFF
>NA|TRBJ2-2|TRBD2|TRBV9
TGTGCCAGCAGCGTAGATGTGCGGGAGTGGGACACCGGGGAGCTGTTTTTT
CASSVDVREWDTGELFF
>NA|TRBJ2-1|TRBD2|TRBV28
TGTGCCAGCAGCCTTAGCGGGAGTTTCAATGAGCAGTTCTTC
CASSLSGSFNEQFF
>NA|TRBJ2-4|TRBD1|TRBV28
TGTGCCAGCAGTTTATTTCAGGGGGTCAAAAACATTCAGTACTTC
CASSLFQGVKNIQYF
>NA|TRBJ1-4|NA|TRBV19
TGTGCCAGTACAGGCAGCTTTGCAACTAATGAAAAACTGTTTTTT
CASTGSFATNEKLFF
>NA|TRBJ2-5|TRBD1|TRBV12-3/TRBV12-4
TGTGCCAGCAGATCCGGACAGGGTGGTTCCCAGTACTTC
CASRSGQGGSQYF
>NA|TRBJ2-5|TRBD2|TRBV10-3
TGTGCCATCAGTAGCGGGAGGGGGGAGACCCAGTACTTC
CAISSGRGETQYF
>NA|TRBJ2-1|TRBD2|TRBV10-3
TGTGCCATCAGTGACGGGACTAGCGGGAGTAGATATGAGCAGTTCTTC
CAISDGTSGSRYEQFF
>NA|TRBJ1-6|TRBD1|TRBV28
TGTGCCAGCAGTTTTTGGAGCGGACAGGGATCCGATTCACCCCTCCACTTT
CASSFWSGQGSDSPLHF
>NA|TRBJ1-5|NA|TRBV27
TGTGCCAGCATCCCTATTAATCAGCCCCAGCATTTT
CASIPINQPQHF
>NA|TRBJ1-2|TRBD1|TRBV6-5
TGTGCCAGCAGGCACCGGGACAGGGAATCTCGGGGCTACACCTTC
CASRHRDRESRGYTF
>NA|TRBJ2-1|NA|TRBV6-5
TGTGCCAGCAGTTATTTCCCTAATGAGCAGTTCTTC
CASSYFPNEQFF
>NA|TRBJ2-1|NA|TRBV7-9
TGTGCCAGCAGCTTAGAAACTAGCCTTCGATTCGCCTACAATGAGCAGTTCTTC
CASSLETSLRFAYNEQFF
>NA|TRBJ2-7|NA|TRBV14
TGTGCCAGCAGCCTAGTATGGGCCATCCTTAGACACGAGCAGTACTTC
CASSLVWAILRHEQYF
>NA|TRBJ2-3|TRBD1|TRBV4-2
TGTGCCAGCAGCCTAGGACAGGGTAGAGATACGCAGTATTTT
CASSLGQGRDTQYF
>NA|TRBJ2-5|TRBD2|TRBV28
TGTGCCAGCAGTTTCCAGCGGGAGGGCCGAAAGACCCAGTACTTC
CASSFQREGRKTQYF
>NA|TRBJ2-1|TRBD2|TRBV3-1/TRBV3-2
TGTGCCAGCAGCCAAGGACTAGCGGGAGAAGGGAATGAGCAGTTCTTC
CASSQGLAGEGNEQFF
>NA|TRBJ1-2|NA|TRBV5-5
TGTGCCAGCAGCTTGCAGTCGGGTAACTATGGCTACACCTTC
CASSLQSGNYGYTF
>NA|TRBJ2-1|TRBD1|TRBV11-1
TGTGCCAGCAGCTTAGGACAGGGAAACTACAATGAGCAGTTCTTC
CASSLGQGNYNEQFF
>NA|TRBJ2-7|TRBD1|TRBV12-3/TRBV12-4
TGTGCCAGCAGTTCGACAGGGTACGAGCAGTACTTC
CASSSTGYEQYF
>NA|TRBJ2-1|TRBD2|TRBV7-9
TGTGCCAGCAGCTCCCTCCCAGCGGGAGGGCTTGATGAGCAGTTCTTC
CASSSLPAGGLDEQFF
>NA|TRBJ1-1|TRBD1|TRBV27
TGTGCCAGCAGCCCGGGACAGGGTGGCACTGAAGCTTTCTTT
CASSPGQGGTEAFF
>NA|TRBJ1-5|NA|TRBV2
TGTGCCAGCAGTGAGCAGGGAAGAAGCCAGCCCCAGCATTTT
CASSEQGRSQPQHF
>NA|TRBJ2-1|TRBD1|TRBV7-9
TGTGCCAGCAGCTCCCCCTTCCCCGGGACAGACAATGAGCAGTTCTTC
CASSSPFPGTDNEQFF
>NA|TRBJ2-7|NA|TRBV7-9
TGTGCCAGCAGCCGAGACTGGACCTACGAGCAGTACTTC
CASSRDWTYEQYF
>once|TRBJ2-7|TRBD2|TRBV7-9
TGTGCCAGCAGCTTAGGGAGCGGGAGCCTCTACGAGCAGTACTTC
CASSLGSGSLYEQYF
>NA|TRBJ1-5|NA|TRBV15
TGTGCCACCAGCAGACCCGGGGGTAATAGTCAGCCCCAGCATTTT
CATSRPGGNSQPQHF
>NA|TRBJ2-4|TRBD1|TRBV4-3
TGCGCCAGCAGCCAAGACCCAGGGGGTGGATTGGGCATTCAGTACTTC
CASSQDPGGGLGIQYF
>NA|TRBJ2-2|TRBD1|TRBV11-3
TGTGCCAGCAGCTTAAACCCCGCCGGGACAGATAGCACCGGGGAGCTGTTTTTT
CASSLNPAGTDSTGELFF
>NA|TRBJ1-5|NA|TRBV9
TGTGCCAGCAGTAGACTAGGGGACGCCCGTCAGCCCCAGCATTTT
CASSRLGDARQPQHF
>few|TRBJ2-1|TRBD2|TRBV27
TGTGCCAGCAGTCCGCGGACTAGCCCCGGGGGAGAGCAGTTCTTC
CASSPRTSPGGEQFF